This record covers a single T cell receptor (beta chain). As yet, its antigen is unknown. CDR3 length: 14 residues. With 2 bases clipped from V and 6 bases from J, the junction kept 7 bases outside the gene matches. Germline V gives CDR1 MGHDK, CDR2 SYGVNS. The data were taken from a study of long-term antiretroviral therapy in people with HIV. On the study more broadly: Samples from the earliest time points predate the 2015 immediate-ART recommendation by about a decade. Notes on the study in general: Neither ART adherence, viral resistance nor therapy changes were documented.

The immunoSEQ assay was v3.0, run at survey level. Repertoires were generated with immunoSEQ multiplex PCR, while TCRdb's copy carries only in-frame clones and drops some. This table holds roughly 20,000 clones, about 74% found once. The chain recombines TRBV25-1 with TRBJ2-7; 7 nucleotides line up with TRBD1. The receptor's source is a man in his late teens or twenties with HIV. The starting material was unsorted PBMCs, obtained 0.5 years before starting antiretroviral therapy. CDR3 bases: TGTGCCAGCAGTGAAGGGGGACAGATAACCGAGCAGTACTTC. Protein product: CASSEGGQITEQYF.